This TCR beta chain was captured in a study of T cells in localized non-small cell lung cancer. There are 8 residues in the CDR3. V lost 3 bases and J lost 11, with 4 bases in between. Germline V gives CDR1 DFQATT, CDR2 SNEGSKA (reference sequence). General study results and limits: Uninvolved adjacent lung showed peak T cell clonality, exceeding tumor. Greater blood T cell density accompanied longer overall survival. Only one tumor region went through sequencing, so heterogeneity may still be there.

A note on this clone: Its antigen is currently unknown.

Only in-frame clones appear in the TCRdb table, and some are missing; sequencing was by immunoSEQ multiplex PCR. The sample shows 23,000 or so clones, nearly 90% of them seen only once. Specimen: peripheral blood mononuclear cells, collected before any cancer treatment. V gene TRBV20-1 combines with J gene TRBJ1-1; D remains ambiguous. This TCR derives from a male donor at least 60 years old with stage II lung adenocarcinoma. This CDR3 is CSASYAFF. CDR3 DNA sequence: TGCAGTGCTAGTTACGCTTTCTTT.